Below, 29 T cell receptor beta chains from the same sample are listed, as sequenced in a study of T-cell reconstitution after alpha-beta-depleted transplantation in children. As it was prepared, the TCRbeta library received unique molecular identifiers. TCRdb passed the PCR reads through MiXCR, listing each CDR3 protein once. This sample has hundreds of thousands of distinct CDR3 sequences, with about 33% found just once. Sequenced material: PBMCs from the stem cell graft donor, taken from the stem cell graft. All receptors derive from a human donor who donated a stem cell graft to a child with aplastic anemia.

This rearrangement joins TRBV18 to TRBJ1-2; weak D call: TRBD1 (5 bases). The V and J ends lost 4 bases and 8 bases respectively, with 11 bases between them. This CDR3 has 12 residues. Germline V gene lookup returns CDR1 KGHSH and CDR2 LQKENI. CDR3 loop: CASSQGRDGYTF. The CDR3 nucleotides are TGTGCCAGCTCACAAGGCCGGGACGGCTACACCTTC.

This clonotype was counted between two and nine times. The CDR3 DNA reads as TGTGCCAGCAGTGGACTAGCGTGGGAGCAGTACGTC. Translating gives CASSGLAWEQYV. The rearrangement uses TRBV2 and TRBJ2-7; 8 bases line up with TRBD2. The CDR3 consists of 12 residues. V lost 4 bases and J lost 7; bases outside the gene matches: 3. Per the germline V gene, CDR1 is SNHLY and CDR2 is FYNNEI.

This clonotype was found a few times. The chain uses TRBV27 and TRBJ2-2, with D possibly being TRBD2 (7 bases). Trimming left V 3 bases short and J 4 bases short, with 15 bases between. Per the germline V gene, CDR1 is MNHEY and CDR2 is SMNVEV (reference sequence). This CDR3 is 16 amino acids long. The CDR3 is CASSLVAGAGTGELFF. The CDR3 nucleotides read TGTGCCAGCAGTTTGGTCGCGGGGGCGGGCACCGGGGAGCTGTTTTTT.

J is TRBJ2-3 and V is TRBV20-1; D remains ambiguous. Germline loops: CDR1 DFQATT, CDR2 SNEGSKA (reference sequence). CDR3 length: 10 residues. V shed 3 bases and J shed 6 bases, with 4 bases lying between them. This CDR3 reads CSASSDTQYF. The CDR3 bases are TGCAGTGCTAGCTCCGATACGCAGTATTTT.

The chain uses TRBV12-3 or TRBV12-4 and TRBJ1-4, with unresolved D. V gave up 2 bases and J gave up 5 bases, with 15 bases separating them. The CDR3 loop spans 16 amino acids. CDR3 sequence: CASSLRGQAWNEKLFF. The CDR3 nucleotides read TGTGCCAGCAGTTTAAGAGGGCAGGCTTGGAATGAAAAACTGTTTTTT.

This clonotype has only a few counts. The CDR3 here is CASTKAEYYNEQFF. CDR3 DNA: TGTGCCAGCACCAAAGCGGAGTACTACAATGAGCAGTTCTTC. The genes are TRBV6-1 and TRBJ2-1, with D possibly matching TRBD2 (5 bases). The CDR3 is 14 amino acids. Germline-derived CDR1 and CDR2 are MNHNS and SASEGT. With 7 bases removed from V and 3 bases from J, the gap between germline ends came to 13 bases.

J is TRBJ2-1 and V is TRBV5-1, with D possibly being TRBD2 (6 bases). The ends were cut back, 4 bases at V and 10 bases at J, with 18 bases in the middle. CDR3 length: 14 residues. Germline CDR1 SGHRS, CDR2 YFSETQ. CDR3 sequence reads: CASSRDSLTREQFF. The CDR3, as DNA: TGCGCCAGCAGCCGGGACTCCCTGACTCGGGAGCAGTTCTTC.

This rearrangement joins TRBV7-2 to TRBJ2-7, with D perhaps TRBD1 or TRBD2 (5 bases each). CDR1 is SGHTA, CDR2 FQGNSA, per germline. V was cut by 5 bases and J by 9 bases, with 23 bases left in between. CDR3 length: 15 residues. CDR3 nucleotides: TGTGCCAGCAGCATGGATGGGACCCCGGCTGCCACGCAGTACGTC. Its protein is CASSMDGTPAATQYV.

This chain uses TRBV28 with TRBJ2-1, with D possibly TRBD2 on 7 matching bases. This CDR3 is 15 amino acids long. The V end lost 9 bases, the J end lost 5 bases, and 20 bases lay between the germline ends. The V gene's germline CDR1 is MDHEN and CDR2 SYDVKM. CDR3 bases: TGTGCCAGTACAGAGGGGGGGCCGCCAAACAATGAGCAGTTCTTC. It encodes CASTEGGPPNNEQFF. The variable domain in full, completed from reference TRBV28 and TRBJ2-1, reads DVKVTQSSRYLVKRTGEKVFLECVQDMDHENMFWYRQDPGLGLRLIYFSYDVKMKEKGDIPEGYSVSREKKERFSLILESASTNQTSMYLCASTEGGPPNNEQFFGPGTRLTVL.

The chain carries TRBV29-1 and TRBJ1-1; D remains unclear. V lost 4 bases, J lost 4 bases, and 7 bases lay in between. The CDR3 is made up of 11 amino acids. Germline CDR1 reads SQVTM; CDR2 reads ANQGSEA. The CDR3 nucleotides are TGCAGCGTTGGTTGGAGCACTGAAGCTTTCTTT. Amino acid sequence: CSVGWSTEAFF.

This chain links TRBV4-3 with TRBJ2-3, with TRBD1 as a possible D gene (6 bases). V was trimmed by 0 bases and J by 1 base, leaving 8 bases between them. Germline-derived CDR1 and CDR2 are LGHNA and YSLEER. The CDR3 totals 15 residues. The DNA for the CDR3 is TGCGCCAGCAGCCAAGAAAACAGGGGCACAGATACGCAGTATTTT. This gives the protein CASSQENRGTDTQYF.

The chain joins TRBV7-2 to TRBJ1-5; no firm D call. The V end was cut by 1 base, the J end by 9 bases, with 10 bases between. Germline values: CDR1 SGHTA, CDR2 FQGNSA. The length of the CDR3 is 13 residues. CDR3 in DNA: TGTGCCAGCAGCTTAGATGTAGGCCGGCCCCAGCATTTT. This codes for CASSLDVGRPQHF. The full variable domain, completed using reference TRBV7-2 and TRBJ1-5, is GAGVSQSPSNKVTEKGKDVELRCDPISGHTALYWYRQSLGQGLEFLIYFQGNSAPDKSGLPSDRFSAERTGGSVSTLTIQRTQQEDSAVYLCASSLDVGRPQHFGDGTRLSIL.

The genes are TRBV10-1 and TRBJ1-4; D might be TRBD1 (6 bases). The CDR3 length is 13 residues. Between the trimmed V and J ends, which lost 8 bases and 8 bases, there was a span of 15 bases. The germline gives CDR1 WNHNN, CDR2 SYGVQD (reference sequence). The CDR3 DNA is TGCGCCAGCTTCGGGGGGCCGGCAGAAAAACTGTTTTTT. Translating gives CASFGGPAEKLFF.

V gene TRBV6-2 or TRBV6-3 combines with J gene TRBJ1-1, with 7 bases lining up with TRBD1. V lost 7 bases and J lost 6; bases outside the gene matches: 8. The CDR3 consists of 13 residues. Germline assignment: CDR1 MNHEY and CDR2 SVGEGT. CDR3 DNA sequence: TGTGCCAGCAAGAGAGACACAGGGGCTGAAGCTTTCTTT. This translates into CASKRDTGAEAFF.

The chain is built from TRBV20-1 and TRBJ2-5, with 9 bases aligning to TRBD2. The CDR3 length is 14 residues. After removal of 0 bases from V and 5 bases from J, the junction contained 4 bases not matched to a gene. Germline-derived CDR1 and CDR2 are DFQATT and SNEGSKA (reference sequence). CDR3 coding DNA: TGCAGTGCTAGAGATCTAGCGGGAAAGGAGACCCAGTACTTC. Protein sequence: CSARDLAGKETQYF.

The genes are TRBV10-3 and TRBJ2-7, with 9 bases identical to TRBD1. The CDR3 has 17 amino acids. J gave up 2 bases and V 2 bases, and 10 bases lay outside the gene matches. Germline V CDR1 and CDR2: ENHRY, SYGVKD. This chain's CDR3 is CAISEVSGQGNPYEQYF. The DNA for the CDR3 is TGTGCCATCAGTGAGGTCTCGGGACAGGGAAATCCCTACGAGCAGTACTTC.

This clonotype was seen more than once but under ten times. This chain joins TRBV12-3 or TRBV12-4 and TRBJ1-3; tentatively, D is TRBD1 (5 bases). The CDR3 length is 14 residues. V lost 5 bases, J lost 6 bases, and 14 bases lay in between. CDR3 protein: CASSPRDGTNTIYF. The CDR3, as DNA: TGTGCCAGCAGTCCCCGGGACGGAACAAACACCATATATTTT.

At least ten counts were recorded for this clonotype. The V gene is TRBV20-1, the J gene TRBJ2-1; no clear D gene. The germline V gene encodes CDR1 DFQATT and CDR2 SNEGSKA (reference sequence). This CDR3 has 14 residues. Trimming removed 5 bases at V and 0 bases at J, with 11 bases between. CDR3 in amino acids: CSAEYEPSYNEQFF. The CDR3 DNA follows: TGCAGTGCTGAATATGAGCCCTCCTACAATGAGCAGTTCTTC.

The chain has TRBV9 and TRBJ2-3; 7 bases agree with TRBD1. V shed 4 bases, J shed 1 base, and the junction held 3 bases outside the gene matches. The CDR3 is 14 residues long. Germline CDR1 SGDLS, CDR2 YYNGEE. CDR3 residues: CASSRGQRTDTQYF. CDR3 in DNA: TGTGCCAGCAGCAGGGGACAGCGCACAGATACGCAGTATTTT. Variable domain in full (rest from reference TRBV9 and TRBJ2-3): DSGVTQTPKHLITATGQRVTLRCSPRSGDLSVYWYQQSLDQGLQFLIQYYNGEERAKGNILERFSAQQFPDLHSELNLSSLELGDSALYFCASSRGQRTDTQYFGPGTRLTVL.

Many counts were recorded for this clonotype. This chain links TRBV5-5 with TRBJ1-5, with 7 bases lining up with TRBD1. Germline V gene sequence: CDR1 SGHKS, CDR2 YYEKEE (reference sequence). The CDR3 length is 15 residues. Trimming at V came to 3 bases and at J to 0 bases, leaving 3 bases not matched to a gene. As DNA, the CDR3 is TGTGCCAGCAGCTCGGGACAGAATAGCAATCAGCCCCAGCATTTT. Amino acids: CASSSGQNSNQPQHF.

This rearrangement joins TRBV7-2 to TRBJ2-7, with 12 bases lining up with TRBD2. The CDR3 has 15 residues. Germline assignment: CDR1 SGHTA and CDR2 FQGNSA. Unmatched junction bases numbered 4, after V lost 5 bases and J lost 2 bases. The CDR3 sequence is CASSPSGRATYEQYF. CDR3 coding DNA: TGTGCCAGCAGCCCTAGCGGGAGGGCCACCTACGAGCAGTACTTC.

This rearrangement joins TRBV10-3 to TRBJ2-2; TRBD1 aligns across 9 bases. The ends lost 10 bases at V and 5 bases at J; junction bases unmatched: 5. Looked up from germline, CDR1 is ENHRY and CDR2 is SYGVKD. This CDR3 contains 13 residues. The CDR3 here is CANRQGGTGELFF. CDR3 nucleotides: TGTGCCAATCGACAGGGGGGAACCGGGGAGCTGTTTTTT.

This clonotype was found a few times. V usage is TRBV7-2 and J usage is TRBJ2-1; maybe TRBD2 (7 bases). V dropped 6 bases and J dropped 8 bases, with 26 bases sitting between them. CDR1 SGHTA and CDR2 FQGNSA come from the germline V gene. The CDR3 is made up of 17 amino acids. The CDR3 loop reads CASSRKRGGTNRDEQFF. Written as DNA, the CDR3 is TGTGCCAGCAGTCGTAAGCGGGGCGGCACCAACAGGGATGAGCAGTTCTTC.

This clonotype turned up a few times. As DNA, the CDR3 is TGTGCCAGCAGCCCATCCGGGACTAGCACCTACGAGCAGTACTTC. Protein sequence: CASSPSGTSTYEQYF. The rearrangement joins TRBV3-1 to TRBJ2-7; 9 bases map to TRBD2. Germline V CDR1 and CDR2: LGHDT, YNNKEL (reference sequence). The CDR3 runs to 15 residues. With 4 bases clipped from V and 2 bases from J, the junction kept 6 bases outside the gene matches.

The chain is built from TRBV25-1 and TRBJ2-1; a weak D match, TRBD2 (5 bases). V was trimmed by 7 bases and J by 8 bases, leaving 21 bases between them. This CDR3 region has 15 residues. CDR1 and CDR2 (germline): MGHDK, SYGVNS. Here the CDR3 reads CASNALNGKGDEQFF. CDR3 sequence (DNA): TGTGCCAGCAATGCCCTGAACGGGAAGGGAGATGAGCAGTTCTTC.

The V and J genes are TRBV12-3 or TRBV12-4 and TRBJ1-1, with a weak D call TRBD1 (5 bases). The CDR3 covers 14 residues. Between the trimmed V and J ends, which lost 5 bases and 1 base, there was a span of 11 bases. CDR3 in DNA: TGTGCCAGCAGTCTCCGGGACGGGAACACTGAAGCTTTCTTT. Translation gives CASSLRDGNTEAFF.

This rearrangement joins TRBV28 to TRBJ2-7; the D gene could be TRBD1 or TRBD2 (6 bases each). The V gene lost 3 bases and the J gene lost 6 bases, with 18 bases spanning the gap. Germline CDR1 reads MDHEN; CDR2 reads SYDVKM. The CDR3 loop spans 15 amino acids. The CDR3 spells CASSFGGTGLVEQYV. CDR3 nucleotide sequence: TGTGCCAGCAGTTTCGGGGGAACAGGGCTCGTCGAGCAGTACGTC.

The J gene is TRBJ1-4, the V gene TRBV7-9, with D maybe TRBD1 (5 bases). The CDR3 consists of 16 residues. Germline loops: CDR1 SEHNR, CDR2 FQNEAQ (reference sequence). With 3 bases removed from V and 0 bases from J, the gap between germline ends came to 11 bases. As DNA, the CDR3 is TGTGCCAGCAGCTTTGGGGGGGTAGCAACTAATGAAAAACTGTTTTTT. This translates into CASSFGGVATNEKLFF.

The gene calls are TRBV20-1 and TRBJ1-3; perhaps TRBD1 as D (5 bases). V lost 0 bases to trimming and J lost 2 bases, with 8 bases between them. This CDR3 spans 14 amino acids. Germline loops: CDR1 DFQATT, CDR2 SNEGSKA (reference sequence). The CDR3 sequence: CSARDSGTGNTIYF. CDR3 DNA sequence: TGCAGTGCTAGAGATTCAGGGACTGGAAACACCATATATTTT.